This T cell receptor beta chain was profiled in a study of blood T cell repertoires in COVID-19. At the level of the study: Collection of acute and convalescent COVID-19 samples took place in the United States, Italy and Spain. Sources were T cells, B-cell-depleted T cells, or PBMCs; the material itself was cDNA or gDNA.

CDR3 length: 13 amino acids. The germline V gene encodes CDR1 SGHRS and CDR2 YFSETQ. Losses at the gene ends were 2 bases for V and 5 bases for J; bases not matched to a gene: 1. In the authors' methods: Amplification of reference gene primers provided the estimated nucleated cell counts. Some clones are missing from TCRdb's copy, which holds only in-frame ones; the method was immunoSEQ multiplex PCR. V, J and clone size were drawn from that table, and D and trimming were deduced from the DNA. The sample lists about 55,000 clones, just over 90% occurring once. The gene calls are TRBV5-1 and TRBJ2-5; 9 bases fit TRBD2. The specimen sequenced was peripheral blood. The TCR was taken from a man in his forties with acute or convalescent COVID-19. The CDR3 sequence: CASSFSGSETQYF. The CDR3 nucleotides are TGCGCCAGCAGCTTTAGCGGGAGTGAGACCCAGTACTTC.